These 29 T cell receptor beta chains share one sample of origin, sequenced in a study of T cells in Graves' hyperthyroidism and ophthalmopathy (dated by TCRdb to between 2019 and 2020). Library generation was performed with multiplex PCR. Sequencing was performed on an Illumina HiSeq 2000. TCR beta CDR3 regions were amplified from RNA transcripts. The TCR CDR3 was subjected to a first round of RT-PCR using the HTBI primer set and the Qiagen OneStep RT-PCR kit. In-frame beta chains were kept once TCRdb had trimmed the public reads at Q25 with fastp and called clones with MiXCR. CDR3 protein duplicates are merged, each entry listing the most common genes and DNA. The sample table records 650,000 to 850,000 distinct CDR3 sequences; 18% of these occur just once. The leading ten clones occupy roughly a sixth of the sample. The sequencing sample was made of blood. These receptors were taken from a woman in her fifties or sixties with Graves' hyperthyroidism that later progressed to Graves' ophthalmopathy.

The table lists this clonotype with many counts. The chain links TRBV12-3 or TRBV12-4 to TRBJ2-3; tentatively, D is TRBD1 (6 bases). V was shortened by 6 bases and J by 4 bases, with 23 bases between the two germline ends. CDR3 length equals 17 residues. The CDR3 region has the DNA TGTGCCAGCAGCCTACTGTACAGGGTAGATTTGGCAGATACGCAGTATTTT. Residues: CASSLLYRVDLADTQYF.

This sequence joins TRBV27 and TRBJ1-2; weak D call: TRBD1 (6 bases). The CDR3 length is 13 residues. Between the trimmed V and J ends, which lost 4 bases and 4 bases, there was a span of 10 bases. Germline CDR1 reads MNHEY; CDR2 reads SMNVEV (reference sequence). CDR3 in amino acids: CASSSPGAYGYTF. CDR3 DNA: TGTGCCAGCAGTTCCCCGGGGGCCTATGGCTACACCTTC.

V is TRBV24-1 and J is TRBJ1-4; no clear D. Deletions cut 0 bases from V and 7 bases from J, with 2 bases between. This CDR3 has 12 amino acids. Germline values: CDR1 KGHDR, CDR2 SFDVKD. The chain's CDR3 is CATSDLGEKLFF. The CDR3 DNA reads TGTGCCACCAGTGATTTGGGTGAAAAACTGTTTTTT.

This sequence joins TRBV14 and TRBJ2-3; D not certain. Germline-derived CDR1 and CDR2 are SGHDN and FVKESK. The length of the CDR3 is 15 residues. V lost 3 bases to trimming and J lost 3 bases, with 13 bases between them. The CDR3 region is CASSHQLFGTDTQYF. CDR3 coding DNA: TGTGCCAGCAGCCATCAATTGTTCGGGACAGATACGCAGTATTTT.

This clonotype was recorded many times. V and J are TRBV27 and TRBJ1-1; 7 nucleotides line up with TRBD1. The germline V gene has CDR1 MNHEY and CDR2 SMNVEV (reference sequence). The CDR3 consists of 17 residues. Trimming took 5 bases from V and 3 from J; bases not matched to a gene: 15. CDR3 loop: CASSIIGGDRLDTEAFF. The CDR3 DNA reads TGTGCCAGCAGTATCATAGGGGGCGATCGATTGGACACTGAAGCTTTCTTT.

The chain links TRBV11-3 to TRBJ2-5, with 7 bases that match TRBD1. V lost 3 bases to trimming and J lost 5 bases; unmatched junction nucleotides: 6. Germline V lookup: CDR1 SGHNT, CDR2 YENEEA. CDR3 length: 14 amino acids. The CDR3 nucleotides read TGTGCCAGCAGCTTCGAGGGGGCACGGGAGACCCAGTACTTC. Translating it yields CASSFEGARETQYF.

This clonotype occurred a few times. The rearrangement joins TRBV19 to TRBJ1-1, with 8 bases that match TRBD1. V shed 6 bases and J 5 bases; nucleotides not matched to a gene: 8. The CDR3 length is 14 residues. In germline, CDR1 is LNHDA, CDR2 SQIVND (reference sequence). CDR3 in DNA: TGTGCCAGTAGCTCTAAGACAGGGGTAACTGAAGCTTTCTTT. Translated: CASSSKTGVTEAFF.

V usage is TRBV7-2 and J usage is TRBJ1-6, with a weak D call TRBD1 (5 bases). The CDR3 runs 16 residues. The germline V gene encodes CDR1 SGHTA and CDR2 FQGNSA. With 5 bases removed from V and 0 bases from J, the gap between germline ends came to 11 bases. CDR3 bases: TGTGCCAGCAGCCCGGGGCGCTTCTCCTATAATTCACCCCTCCACTTT. Translation gives CASSPGRFSYNSPLHF.

There are many counts of this clonotype. The V and J genes are TRBV6-1 and TRBJ2-1; a weak D match, TRBD1 (5 bases). The V end lost 5 bases, the J end lost 0 bases, and 8 bases lay between the germline ends. Looked up from germline, CDR1 is MNHNS and CDR2 is SASEGT. The length of the CDR3 is 14 residues. The CDR3 is CASSKGSSYNEQFF. In DNA form, the CDR3 reads TGTGCCAGCAGTAAGGGGTCCTCCTACAATGAGCAGTTCTTC.

This clonotype has ten or more counts. The gene calls are TRBV30 and TRBJ1-3; D unresolved. V lost 1 base to trimming and J lost 0 bases, with 22 bases between them. The germline V gene encodes CDR1 GTSNPN and CDR2 SVGIG (reference sequence). The CDR3 is made up of 19 amino acids. The CDR3 here is CAWSDLGRSTPNSGNTIYF. In nucleotides, the CDR3 is TGTGCCTGGAGTGACCTAGGGCGGAGTACGCCTAACTCTGGAAACACCATATATTTT.

V is TRBV28 and J is TRBJ2-6; D gene unclear. V was trimmed by 6 bases and J by 0 bases, leaving 9 bases between them. Germline V lookup: CDR1 MDHEN, CDR2 SYDVKM. The length of the CDR3 is 15 residues. The CDR3 DNA is TGTGCCAGCAGCCCCTGGGCCTCTGGGGCCAACGTCCTGACTTTC. Protein: CASSPWASGANVLTF.

The table lists this clonotype with many counts. The rearrangement joins TRBV12-3 or TRBV12-4 to TRBJ2-3; D not resolved. Trimming cost V 3 bases and J 4 bases, with 11 bases left between them. The CDR3 runs to 14 residues. As DNA, the CDR3 is TGTGCCAGCAGTTTCGACTTGCCTCCAGATACGCAGTATTTT. It translates to CASSFDLPPDTQYF.

The table lists this clonotype with many counts. J is TRBJ1-2 and V is TRBV2, with TRBD1 matching 7 bases. Germline CDR1 is SNHLY and CDR2 is FYNNEI. Trimming removed 4 bases from V and 4 bases from J; junction bases left unmatched: 12. The CDR3 length is 16 residues. The CDR3 region has the DNA TGTGCCAGCAGTGTAACTCCAACGGCAGGGGGCTATGGCTACACCTTC. Protein product: CASSVTPTAGGYGYTF.

V is TRBV15 and J is TRBJ2-5; no firm D call. This CDR3 is 12 amino acids long. Deletions cut 5 bases from V and 3 bases from J, with 7 bases between. Per the germline V gene, CDR1 is LNHNV and CDR2 is YYDKDF (reference sequence). CDR3 in DNA: TGTGCCACCAGCGGACCAGAAGAGACCCAGTACTTC. As protein: CATSGPEETQYF.

The chain joins TRBV2 to TRBJ1-1; D not resolved. The germline CDR1 and CDR2 sequences are SNHLY and FYNNEI. Between the trimmed V and J ends, which lost 6 bases and 4 bases, there was a span of 6 bases. This CDR3 contains 11 residues. The CDR3 sequence is CASRDGTEAFF. CDR3 DNA: TGTGCCAGCAGGGATGGCACTGAAGCTTTCTTT.

The genes are TRBV12-3 or TRBV12-4 and TRBJ1-1; TRBD1 is a possible D gene (5 bases). The CDR3 extends over 10 amino acids. V lost 8 bases and J 11 bases, leaving 12 bases between the germline ends. The CDR3 nucleotides are TGTGCCAGCCAGGGAGGGAGGGCTTTCTTT. It codes for CASQGGRAFF.

This clonotype was seen a few times. The chain uses TRBV19 and TRBJ2-7; D gene unclear. Germline V gene sequence: CDR1 LNHDA, CDR2 SQIVND (reference sequence). This CDR3 region has 16 residues. Trimming left V 3 bases short and J 0 bases short, with 15 bases between. CDR3 nucleotide sequence: TGTGCCAGTAGTATCGCTGTCGGACGGACCTCCTACGAGCAGTACTTC. This translates into CASSIAVGRTSYEQYF.

Concerning this clonotype: It is likely a read error, because the conserved phenylalanine at the end of the CDR3 is missing. The rearrangement joins TRBV20-1 to TRBJ1-2; 8 nucleotides align to TRBD1. J lost 8 bases, V lost 3 bases, and 8 bases had no gene match. Per the germline V gene, CDR1 is DFQATT and CDR2 is SNEGSKA (reference sequence). The CDR3 has 13 amino acids. This CDR3 is CSASDRGSGGYTV. CDR3 coding DNA: TGCAGTGCTAGCGACAGGGGCTCAGGGGGCTACACCGTC.

The table lists this clonotype with many counts. CDR3 in DNA: TGTGCCAGCAGTTCCCTCATGAGGGACAATGAGCAGTTCTTC. Translation gives CASSSLMRDNEQFF. The V gene is TRBV2, the J gene TRBJ2-1, with D perhaps TRBD2 (5 bases). Germline-derived CDR1 and CDR2 are SNHLY and FYNNEI. The CDR3 is 14 residues long. The ends were cut back, 5 bases at V and 5 bases at J, with 13 bases in the middle. Full variable domain (rest looked up from reference TRBV2 and TRBJ2-1): EPEVTQTPSHQVTQMGQEVILRCVPISNHLYFYWYRQILGQKVEFLVSFYNNEISEKSEIFDDQFSVERPDGSNFTLKIRSTKLEDSAMYFCASSSLMRDNEQFFGPGTRLTVL.

V and J are TRBV12-3 or TRBV12-4 and TRBJ2-2; TRBD1 aligns across 8 bases. The CDR3 is 14 residues long. V lost 6 bases, J lost 8 bases, and 8 bases stayed unmatched. DNA for the CDR3: TGTGCCAGCAGCCCTGACAGGGGCTGGGGGGAGCTGTTTTTT. It translates to CASSPDRGWGELFF.

This chain connects TRBV2 to TRBJ1-1; D unresolved. CDR3 size: 15 residues. V shed 3 bases and J shed 0 bases, with 11 bases lying between them. Germline V gives CDR1 SNHLY, CDR2 FYNNEI. The CDR3 sequence is CASSDLVRMNTEAFF. The CDR3 coding sequence is TGTGCCAGCAGTGATCTGGTCAGAATGAACACTGAAGCTTTCTTT.

The chain employs TRBV5-5 and TRBJ1-5; D is possibly TRBD1 (6 bases). CDR1 and CDR2 (germline): SGHKS, YYEKEE (reference sequence). V was pared by 0 bases and J by 0 bases, with 13 bases between. CDR3 size: 17 residues. The chain's CDR3 is CASSLAWRGDSNQPQHF. The CDR3 region has the DNA TGTGCCAGCAGCTTGGCCTGGAGGGGGGATAGCAATCAGCCCCAGCATTTT.

This clonotype has at least ten counts. V and J are TRBV27 and TRBJ1-2, with a weak D call TRBD1 (6 bases). Per the germline V gene, CDR1 is MNHEY and CDR2 is SMNVEV (reference sequence). The V gene lost 7 bases and the J gene lost 4 bases, with 10 bases spanning the gap. The CDR3 totals 12 residues. Here the CDR3 reads CASMGRGYGYTF. DNA of the CDR3: TGTGCCAGCATGGGCAGGGGCTATGGCTACACCTTC.

This clonotype was counted ten times or more. This chain links TRBV3-1 with TRBJ2-3, with unresolved D. Trimming cost V 3 bases and J 5 bases, with 6 bases left between them. Looked up from germline, CDR1 is LGHDT and CDR2 is YNNKEL (reference sequence). The CDR3 length is 12 residues. CDR3 region: CASSHLLDTQYF. For the CDR3, the DNA is TGTGCCAGCAGCCATTTGCTAGATACGCAGTATTTT.

In its sample, this clonotype was seen a few times. The gene calls are TRBV30 and TRBJ1-5; 8 bases are shared with TRBD1. The CDR3 sequence is 18 residues long. J lost 1 base, V lost 0 bases, and 11 bases had no gene match. Per germline, CDR1 GTSNPN and CDR2 SVGIG (reference sequence). The DNA for the CDR3 is TGTGCCTGGAGTGTGGACAGGGATTTGTCGAGAAGCAATCAGCCCCAGCATTTT. This codes for CAWSVDRDLSRSNQPQHF.

This clonotype was detected a few times. The chain is built from TRBV27 and TRBJ2-1; 14 nucleotides line up with TRBD2. This CDR3 has 17 amino acids. The V gene end was trimmed by 2 bases and the J gene end by 7 bases; junction bases not matched to a gene: 7. Looked up from germline, CDR1 is MNHEY and CDR2 is SMNVEV (reference sequence). CDR3 sequence reads: CASSLRLAGGPKNEQFF. CDR3 nucleotides: TGTGCCAGCAGTTTAAGACTAGCGGGGGGGCCTAAAAATGAGCAGTTCTTC.

This clonotype was observed a handful of times. This sequence joins TRBV5-6 and TRBJ1-2; the match to TRBD1 covers 7 bases. The CDR3 consists of 16 residues. CDR1 SGHDT and CDR2 YYEEEE come from the germline V gene. V lost 0 bases, J lost 4 bases, and 9 bases stayed unmatched. Here the CDR3 DNA reads TGTGCCAGCAGCTTGGAGGGTGGGACAGTTACCTATGGCTACACCTTC. Protein: CASSLEGGTVTYGYTF.

The rearrangement joins TRBV5-4 to TRBJ1-2, with 8 bases that match TRBD1. Germline-derived CDR1 and CDR2 are SGHNT and YYREEE (reference sequence). The CDR3 runs 15 residues. V shed 0 bases, J shed 7 bases, and the junction held 8 bases outside the gene matches. The CDR3 DNA sequence: TGTGCCAGCAGCTTGGAGGACAGGGATGGCCTTGGCTACACCTTC. The encoded protein is CASSLEDRDGLGYTF.

This clonotype was found a few times. The chain employs TRBV7-2 and TRBJ2-3, with TRBD2 as a possible D gene (6 bases). The CDR3 extends over 16 amino acids. Germline values: CDR1 SGHTA, CDR2 FQGNSA. V lost 2 bases and J lost 3, with 15 bases in between. The CDR3 spells CASSLLREAFTDTQYF. CDR3 coding DNA: TGTGCCAGCAGCTTACTCAGGGAGGCTTTTACAGATACGCAGTATTTT.